This TCR beta chain was profiled in a study of blood T cell repertoires in COVID-19. Cohort 3 donors counted as recovered after two negative PCRs, clearance, or resolved symptoms. The protocol was immunoSEQ multiplex PCR, while the TCRdb copy is restricted to in-frame clones and leaves out a portion. The profile shows fewer than 150,000 clones, around 83% of them singletons. The origin of this receptor is a man younger than 45 who had recovered from COVID-19. The material sequenced was PBMCs or T cells enriched from blood (not recorded which).

In nucleotides, the CDR3 is TGCGCCAGCAGCCGAAGCCTACTTGATTCACCCCTCCACTTT. It encodes CASSRSLLDSPLHF. The V gene is TRBV4-1, the J gene TRBJ1-6; no clear D. The V gene lost 4 bases and the J gene lost 8 bases, with 12 bases spanning the gap. The length of the CDR3 is 14 residues. The germline V gene encodes CDR1 MGHRA and CDR2 YSYEKL.